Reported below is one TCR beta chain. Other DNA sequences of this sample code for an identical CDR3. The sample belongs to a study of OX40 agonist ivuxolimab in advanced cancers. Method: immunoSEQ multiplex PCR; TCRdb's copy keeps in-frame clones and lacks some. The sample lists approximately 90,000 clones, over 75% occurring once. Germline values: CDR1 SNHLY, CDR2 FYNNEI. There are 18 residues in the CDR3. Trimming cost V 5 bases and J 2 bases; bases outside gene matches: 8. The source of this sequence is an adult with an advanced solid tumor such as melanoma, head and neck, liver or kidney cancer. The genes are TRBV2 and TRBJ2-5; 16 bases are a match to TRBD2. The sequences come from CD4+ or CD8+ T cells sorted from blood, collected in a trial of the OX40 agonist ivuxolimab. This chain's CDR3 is CASSPGLAGGPGQETQYF. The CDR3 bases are TGTGCCAGCAGTCCGGGACTAGCGGGAGGGCCGGGGCAAGAGACCCAGTACTTC.